Below, one T cell receptor (beta chain) is given with its context. The antigen it binds to is not known. No base quality information exists; no much larger clone differs at one position. This sample stems from a study of blood T cell repertoires in COVID-19 (dated by TCRdb to about 2020). Describing the broader study: Samples from collaborators originated in the United States, Italy and Spain and spanned both the acute and convalescent phases of COVID-19. The prospective study material was composed of cDNA or gDNA derived from T cells, B-cell-depleted T cells, or PBMCs. The dataset comprised deeply sampled blood TCRbeta repertoires from subjects exposed to, actively infected with, or recovered from COVID-19. A freely available public database, intended as a resource for researchers studying the immune response to SARS-CoV-2, is where the repertoires were released. Samples were obtained from the ongoing ImmuneRACE study (first 160 participants) and from 1,254 subjects provided by 6 global collaborators. The sample metadata nearly always contained a de-identified subject ID, COVID-19 status, age in years and sex. Where available, HLA class I and class II types were obtained from metadata supplied by the sample provider rather than from assay-based typing. Overall study outcomes, separate from this receptor: Clinical and demographic metadata were provided uncurated, with the amount varying by source and participant.

The collaborating institutions used their own protocols to collect whole blood in K2EDTA tubes. Collaborator samples were shipped for TCRbeta analysis as frozen whole blood, isolated PBMCs, or DNA extracted from either sample type. According to the germline V gene, CDR1 reads SGHTA and CDR2 reads FQGNSA. Including cysteine and phenylalanine, the CDR3 has 14 amino acids. CDR3 DNA only is kept here, 42 bases in frame from base 1. The V and J ends are trimmed by 7 bases and 2 bases, leaving 14 bases between them. TCRbeta CDR3 regions were amplified from genomic DNA using the immunoSEQ Assay, a bias-controlled multiplex PCR. Regarding the original processing steps: The number of nucleated cells in each sample was estimated from the amplification of reference gene primers within the assay. To quantify the absolute abundance of each unique TCRbeta CDR3 rearrangement, sequence reads were collapsed and filtered. For each sample, productive Simpson clonality was calculated as the square root of Simpson's diversity index over productive rearrangements. The clones in this table, taken by TCRdb from immuneACCESS, are in-frame only. Not every clone is retained; where verified, under half of the shortfall comes from an unresolved V gene, and the cause of the rest is unknown. The V and J calls and clone size were taken over from that table, and D and trimming were inferred from the DNA. This sample holds under 150,000 clones; less than 85% were observed only once. Of the sample, approximately 9.5% is held by the ten largest clones.

This TCR was sampled from a woman aged 80 or over in a cohort sampled during active or convalescent COVID-19. The V and J segments used are TRBV7-2 and TRBJ2-5; the D gene is unclear. Sequencing input: peripheral blood. CDR3 region: CASTDPQVQETQYF. The DNA sequence follows: TGTGCCAGCACCGATCCCCAGGTTCAAGAGACCCAGTACTTC.